The clone carrying this T cell receptor beta chain was picked up many times. Its antigen is undetermined. The method for making cDNA was 5'RACE, and it used 10-nucleotide random UMIs. TCRdb processed the 5' RACE reads anew with MiXCR; each CDR3 protein has one entry. This table holds about 53,000 distinct CDR3 sequences, 7% to 10% found once. These data are taken from a study of neurological immune-mediated disorders. Indicated time point: longitudinal time-point 3. The unsorted libraries had their origin in 2 million PBMCs stored at -80 C. General study findings and limits: While HTLV-1-associated myelopathy showed the greatest TCR clonal expansion, multiple sclerosis showed the least, falling below healthy controls. None of the CDR3 amino acid sequences found in expanded clones was shared across subjects. This suggests that the TCR-beta repertoires were private in all groups.

Sequenced: PBMCs. The clonotype was recovered from a woman in her thirties or forties in good health.

As DNA, the CDR3 is TGCGCCAGCAGCTTGGTGGCAGGGGAAACCGGGGAGCTGTTTTTT. Amino acids: CASSLVAGETGELFF. The V call is TRBV5-1, the J call TRBJ2-2; D perhaps matches TRBD1 (6 bases). Germline CDR1 reads SGHRS; CDR2 reads YFSETQ. V lost 0 bases and J 5 bases, leaving 11 bases between the germline ends. The CDR3 is 15 amino acids.